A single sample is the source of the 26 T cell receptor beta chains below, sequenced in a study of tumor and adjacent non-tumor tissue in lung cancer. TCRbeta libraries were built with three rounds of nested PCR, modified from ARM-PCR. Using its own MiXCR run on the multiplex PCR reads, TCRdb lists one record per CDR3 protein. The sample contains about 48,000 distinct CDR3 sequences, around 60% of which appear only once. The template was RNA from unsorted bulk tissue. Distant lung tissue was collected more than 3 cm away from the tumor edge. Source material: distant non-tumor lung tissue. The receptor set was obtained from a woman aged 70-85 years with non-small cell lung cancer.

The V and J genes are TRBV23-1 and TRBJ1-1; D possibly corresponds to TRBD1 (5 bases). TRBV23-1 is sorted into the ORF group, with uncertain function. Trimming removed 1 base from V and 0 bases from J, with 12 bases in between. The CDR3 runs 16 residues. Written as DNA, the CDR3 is TGCGCCAGCAGTCAATGGCCGGACACGTTGAACACTGAAGCTTTCTTT. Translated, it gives CASSQWPDTLNTEAFF.

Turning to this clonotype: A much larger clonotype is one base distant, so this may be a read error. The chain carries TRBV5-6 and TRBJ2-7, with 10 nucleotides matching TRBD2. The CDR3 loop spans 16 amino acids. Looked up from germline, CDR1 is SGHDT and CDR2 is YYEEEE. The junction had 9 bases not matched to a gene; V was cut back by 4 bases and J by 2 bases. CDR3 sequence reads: CASSLAGTSDTYEQYF. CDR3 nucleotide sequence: TGTGCCAGCAGCCTGGCCGGGACTAGCGACACCTACGAGCAGTACTTC.

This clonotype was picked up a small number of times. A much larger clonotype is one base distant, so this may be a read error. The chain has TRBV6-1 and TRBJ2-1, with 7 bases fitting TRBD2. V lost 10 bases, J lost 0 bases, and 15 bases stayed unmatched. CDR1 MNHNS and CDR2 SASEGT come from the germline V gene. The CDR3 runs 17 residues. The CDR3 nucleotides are TGTGCCAACAGAGAGCCGGGACTAAGGAGCTCCTACAATGAGCAGTTCTTC. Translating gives CANREPGLRSSYNEQFF.

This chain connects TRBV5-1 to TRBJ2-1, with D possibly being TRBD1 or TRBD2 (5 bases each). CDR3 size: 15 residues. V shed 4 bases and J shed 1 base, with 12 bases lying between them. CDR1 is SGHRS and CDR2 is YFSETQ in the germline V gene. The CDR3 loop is CASSPRDRSYNEQFF. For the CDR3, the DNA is TGCGCCAGCAGCCCCCGGGACCGATCCTACAATGAGCAGTTCTTC.

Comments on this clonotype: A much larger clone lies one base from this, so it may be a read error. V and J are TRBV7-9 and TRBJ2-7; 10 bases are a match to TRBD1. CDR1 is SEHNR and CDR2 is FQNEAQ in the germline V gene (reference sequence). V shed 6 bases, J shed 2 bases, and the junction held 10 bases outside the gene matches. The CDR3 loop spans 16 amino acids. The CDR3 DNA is TGTGCCAGCAGTCGGGGACAGGGGAAGAAGGCCTACGAGCAGTACTTC. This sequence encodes CASSRGQGKKAYEQYF.

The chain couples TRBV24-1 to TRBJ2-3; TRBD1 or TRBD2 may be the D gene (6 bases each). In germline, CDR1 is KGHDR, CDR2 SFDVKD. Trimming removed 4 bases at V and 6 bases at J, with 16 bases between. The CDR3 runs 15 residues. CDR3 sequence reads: CATSDRDTGADTQYF. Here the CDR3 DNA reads TGTGCCACCAGTGACAGGGACACGGGGGCTGATACGCAGTATTTT.

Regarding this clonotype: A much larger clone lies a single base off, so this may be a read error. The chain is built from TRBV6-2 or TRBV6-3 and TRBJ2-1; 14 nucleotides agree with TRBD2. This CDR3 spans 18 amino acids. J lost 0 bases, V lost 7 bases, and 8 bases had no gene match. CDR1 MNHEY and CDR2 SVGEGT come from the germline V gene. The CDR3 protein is CASTSGTSGGSSYNEQFF. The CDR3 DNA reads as TGTGCCAGCACTTCCGGGACTAGCGGGGGCAGCTCCTACAATGAGCAGTTCTTC.

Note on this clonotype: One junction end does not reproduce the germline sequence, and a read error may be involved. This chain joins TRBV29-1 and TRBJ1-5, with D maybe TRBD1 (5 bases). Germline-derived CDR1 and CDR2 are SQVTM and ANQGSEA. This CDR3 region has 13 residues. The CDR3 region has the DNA TGCAGTGTTGTTATAGGGGTCCATCAGCCCCAGCATTTT. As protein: CSVVIGVHQPQHF.

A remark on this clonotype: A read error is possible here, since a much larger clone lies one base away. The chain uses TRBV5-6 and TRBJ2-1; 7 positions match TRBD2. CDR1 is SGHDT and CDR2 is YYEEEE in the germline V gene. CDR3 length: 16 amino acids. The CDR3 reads CANSLQAGLSYNEQFF. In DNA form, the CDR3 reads TGTGCCAACAGCTTGCAAGCGGGACTGTCCTACAATGAGCAGTTCTTC. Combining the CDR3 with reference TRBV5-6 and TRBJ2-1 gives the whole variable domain DAGVTQSPTHLIKTRGQQVTLRCSPKSGHDTVSWYQQALGQGPQFIFQYYEEEERQRGNFPDRFSGHQFPNYSSELNVNALLLGDSALYLCANSLQAGLSYNEQFFGPGTRLTVL.

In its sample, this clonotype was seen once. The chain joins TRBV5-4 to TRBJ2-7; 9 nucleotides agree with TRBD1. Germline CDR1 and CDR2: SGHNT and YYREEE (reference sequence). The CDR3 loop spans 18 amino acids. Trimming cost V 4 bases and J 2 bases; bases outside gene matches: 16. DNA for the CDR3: TGTGCCAGCAGCCTTTCTCCGGGACAGGGAGCCCTAGCCTACGAGCAGTACTTC. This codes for CASSLSPGQGALAYEQYF.

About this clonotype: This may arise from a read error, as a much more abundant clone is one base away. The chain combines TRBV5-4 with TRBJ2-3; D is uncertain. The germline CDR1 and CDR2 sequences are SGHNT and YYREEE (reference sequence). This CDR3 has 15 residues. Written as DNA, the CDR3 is TGTGCCAGCAGCTTGAGGGTTCACAGCAGAGATACGCAGTATTTT. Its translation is CASSLRVHSRDTQYF. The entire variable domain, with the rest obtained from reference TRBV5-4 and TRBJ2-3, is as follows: ETGVTQSPTHLIKTRGQQVTLRCSSQSGHNTVSWYQQALGQGPQFIFQYYREEENGRGNFPPRFSGLQFPNYSSELNVNALELDDSALYLCASSLRVHSRDTQYFGPGTRLTVL.

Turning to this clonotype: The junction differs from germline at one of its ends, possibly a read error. The CDR3 is CSVRDYKGDNKHFF. The CDR3 coding sequence is TGCAGCGTTCGGGACTACAAGGGGGACAATAAGCATTTCTTC. The V call is TRBV29-1, the J call TRBJ2-1; tentative D call: TRBD2 (7 bases). CDR1 and CDR2 (germline): SQVTM, ANQGSEA. There are 14 residues in the CDR3.

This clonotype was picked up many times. CDR3 sequence (DNA): TGTGCCAGCAGCGGACAGGGCATACGTAGGGACACTGAAGCTTTCTTT. It is translated as CASSGQGIRRDTEAFF. The V and J genes are TRBV10-3 and TRBJ1-1; 8 bases are a match to TRBD1. The ends lost 10 bases at V and 3 bases at J; junction bases unmatched: 16. CDR1 ENHRY and CDR2 SYGVKD come from the germline V gene. The CDR3 has 16 amino acids.

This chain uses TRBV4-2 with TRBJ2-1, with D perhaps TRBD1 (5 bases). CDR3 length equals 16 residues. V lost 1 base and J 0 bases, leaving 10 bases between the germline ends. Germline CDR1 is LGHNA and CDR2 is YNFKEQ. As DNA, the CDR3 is TGTGCCAGCAGCCAAGCTTCAGGGTCCTCCTACAATGAGCAGTTCTTC. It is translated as CASSQASGSSYNEQFF.

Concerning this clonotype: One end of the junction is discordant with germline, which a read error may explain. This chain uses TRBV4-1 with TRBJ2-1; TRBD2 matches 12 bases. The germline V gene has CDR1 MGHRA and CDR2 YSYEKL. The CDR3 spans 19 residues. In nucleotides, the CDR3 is TGCGCCAGGACCGCCAGGGGAGGGGAGACTAGCGGGAGTAGAAATGAGCGGTTCTTC. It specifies CARTARGGETSGSRNERFF.

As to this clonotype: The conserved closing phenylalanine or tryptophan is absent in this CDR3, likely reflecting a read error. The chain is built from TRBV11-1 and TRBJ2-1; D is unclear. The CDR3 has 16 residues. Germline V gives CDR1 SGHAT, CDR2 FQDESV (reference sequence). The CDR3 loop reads CASNLALTGLYNEQFV. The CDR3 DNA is TGTGCCAGCAACTTAGCCCTAACGGGCCTGTACAATGAGCAGTTCGTC.

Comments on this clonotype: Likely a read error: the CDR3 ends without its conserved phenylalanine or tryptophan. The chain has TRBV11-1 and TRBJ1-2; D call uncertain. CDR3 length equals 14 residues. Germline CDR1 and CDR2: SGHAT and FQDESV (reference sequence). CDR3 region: CASSHSGVVYVYTS. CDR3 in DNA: TGTGCCAGCAGTCATTCGGGAGTTGTCTATGTCTACACCTCC.

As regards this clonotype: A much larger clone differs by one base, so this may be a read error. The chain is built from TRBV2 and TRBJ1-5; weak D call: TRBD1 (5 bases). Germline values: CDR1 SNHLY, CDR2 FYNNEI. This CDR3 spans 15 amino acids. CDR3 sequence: CASKTTTGVNRPQHF. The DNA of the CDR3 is TGTGCCAGCAAGACGACTACAGGAGTTAATCGGCCCCAGCATTTT.

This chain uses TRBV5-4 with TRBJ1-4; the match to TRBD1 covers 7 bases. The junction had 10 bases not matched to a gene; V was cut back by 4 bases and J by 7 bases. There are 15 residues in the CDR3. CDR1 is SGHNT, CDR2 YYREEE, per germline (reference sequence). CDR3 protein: CASSPSGTVVEKLFF. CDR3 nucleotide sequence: TGTGCCAGCAGCCCTTCAGGGACAGTCGTTGAAAAACTGTTTTTT.

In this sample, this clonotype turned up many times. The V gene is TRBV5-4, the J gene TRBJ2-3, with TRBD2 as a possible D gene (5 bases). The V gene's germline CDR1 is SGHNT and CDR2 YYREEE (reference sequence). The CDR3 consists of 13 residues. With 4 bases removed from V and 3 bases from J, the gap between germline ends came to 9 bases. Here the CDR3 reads CASSDRTTDTQYF. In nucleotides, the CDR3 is TGTGCCAGCAGCGACCGGACTACAGATACGCAGTATTTT.

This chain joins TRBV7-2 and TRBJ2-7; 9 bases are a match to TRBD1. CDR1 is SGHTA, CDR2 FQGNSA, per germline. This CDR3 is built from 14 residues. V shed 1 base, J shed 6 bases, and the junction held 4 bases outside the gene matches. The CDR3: CASSLGGQGREQYF. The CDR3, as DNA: TGTGCCAGCAGCTTAGGGGGACAGGGTCGCGAGCAGTACTTC. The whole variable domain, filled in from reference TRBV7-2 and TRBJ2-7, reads GAGVSQSPSNKVTEKGKDVELRCDPISGHTALYWYRQSLGQGLEFLIYFQGNSAPDKSGLPSDRFSAERTGGSVSTLTIQRTQQEDSAVYLCASSLGGQGREQYFGPGTRLTVT.

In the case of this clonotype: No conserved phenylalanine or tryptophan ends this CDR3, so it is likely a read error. As DNA, the CDR3 is TGCGCCAGCAGCCGGACTAGCGAGAGCTACGAGCAGTACCTC. This gives the protein CASSRTSESYEQYL. The chain couples TRBV6-2 or TRBV6-3 to TRBJ2-7; 9 bases line up with TRBD2. The germline gives CDR1 MNHEY, CDR2 SVGEGT. The CDR3 has 14 residues.

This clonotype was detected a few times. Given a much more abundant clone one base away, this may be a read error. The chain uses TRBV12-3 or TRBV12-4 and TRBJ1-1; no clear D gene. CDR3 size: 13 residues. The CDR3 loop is CTSSPGMNTEAFF. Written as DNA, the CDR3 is TGTACCAGCAGTCCCGGGATGAACACTGAAGCTTTCTTT.

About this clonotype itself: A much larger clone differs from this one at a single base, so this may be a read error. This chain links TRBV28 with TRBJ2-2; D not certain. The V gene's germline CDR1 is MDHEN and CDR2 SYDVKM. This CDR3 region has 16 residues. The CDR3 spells CVSTSEGVGYTGELFF. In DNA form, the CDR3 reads TGTGTCAGCACCTCGGAAGGCGTCGGGTATACCGGGGAGCTGTTTTTT.

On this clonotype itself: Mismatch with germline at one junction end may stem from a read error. CDR3 sequence reads: CVSSYPNPGLASTGELFF. CDR3 in DNA: TGTGTCAGCAGTTACCCCAATCCGGGGCTAGCAAGCACCGGGGAGCTGTTTTTT. The genes are TRBV6-2 or TRBV6-3 and TRBJ2-2; D may match TRBD1 or TRBD2 (5 bases each). There are 18 residues in the CDR3. Germline V gene sequence: CDR1 MNHEY, CDR2 SVGEGT.

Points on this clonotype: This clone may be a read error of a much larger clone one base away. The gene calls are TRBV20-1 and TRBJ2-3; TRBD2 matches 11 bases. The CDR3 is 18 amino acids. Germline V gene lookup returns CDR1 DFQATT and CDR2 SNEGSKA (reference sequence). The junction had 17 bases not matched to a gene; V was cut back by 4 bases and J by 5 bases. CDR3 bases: TGCAGTGCTACGTGGATGGAGTTAGCGGGAGGGCCCAGAGATACGCAGTATTTT. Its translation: CSATWMELAGGPRDTQYF.